This TCR beta chain derives from a study of cytomegalovirus exposure and HLA in healthy donors. Regarding the study as a whole: TCR beta V- and J-gene trimming, according to a later analysis, was linked to a missense DCLRE1C variant. The authors later found most CMV-associated TCR beta chains appeared HLA-restricted. Investigators reported over 150 TCR beta chains as tied to cytomegalovirus.

PCR primers comprised 60 Vbeta and 13 Jbeta primers. Profiling relied on immunoSEQ multiplex PCR, and the TCRdb table lists in-frame clones only, not all of them. Of around 130,000 clones in the sample, about 85% were seen once. The ends lost 5 bases at V and 2 bases at J; junction bases unmatched: 3. There are 14 residues in the CDR3. Per the germline V gene, CDR1 is SGHRS and CDR2 is YFSETQ. Concerning this clone itself: The antigen remains undetermined.

The sequence was obtained from a boy aged 10-17 years in good health and CMV-seronegative. This rearrangement joins TRBV5-1 to TRBJ2-7; 11 bases match TRBD1. Specimen: PBMCs. CDR3 nucleotides: TGCGCCAGCAGACGGACAGGGGGCCCCTACGAGCAGTACTTC. Protein sequence: CASRRTGGPYEQYF.